This section outlines one T cell receptor beta chain sequence together with its context. Its antigen remains undetermined. No much larger clonotype is one base removed from it; base qualities were not supplied. The time point label corresponds to: patch test 2, 6 weeks after DPC sensitization. The label giving this sample's treatment or condition can be read as: therapeutic diphenylcyclopropenone sensitization with weekly scalp DPC. Total RNA was extracted from unfractionated whole blood that had been collected in Tempus Blood RNA tubes. At every patch-test visit, the blood draw took place before the patch test was put on. Eligible patients were aged 18 to 70, diagnosed with alopecia, deemed suitable for DPC therapy, and excluded if pregnant. V loses 5 bases, J loses 5 bases, and the germline ends lie 12 bases apart. CDR1 and CDR2 (SGHTA, FQGNSA) derive from the germline V gene. From the cysteine through the phenylalanine, the CDR3 covers 13 amino acids. Only the CDR3 DNA stays, 39 bases, in frame from base 1.

This sample is drawn from a study of human T cells and chemical hapten exposure (dated by TCRdb to the early 2020s). Looking at the study overall: For sensitization, 2% DPC in acetone was applied to an approximately 2 cm by approximately 2 cm area of upper inner arm skin. Libraries were pooled for sequencing, and per-sample TCR yields varied mainly because of small differences in library volumes within the pool. Blood samples were taken from patients before sensitization (week 0) and at 2, 6 and about 24 weeks after DPC sensitization. For TCR sequencing, blood came from 25 to 35 alopecia patients at anywhere from one to four time points (pre-sensitization, 2, 6 and 24 weeks). Alopecia areata with under or over 50% scalp involvement, alopecia totalis and alopecia universalis were represented in the patient cohort, which was mostly female. Weekly therapeutic DPC doses were additionally applied to the scalp of patients throughout the approximately 24-week study period. Each blood RNA sample was used to sequence both TCR alpha and TCR beta chains. This study followed changes in the peripheral blood TCR repertoire in vivo during primary and secondary sensitization of alopecia patients to the hapten diphenylcyclopropenone (DPC). Patch testing was performed on the upper back with Finn chambers containing 0.01% DPC, and the patch tests were scored after 6 days according to International Contact Dermatitis Research Group standards. Summary of the overall study and its limitations: The number of PT1 expanded TCRs positively correlated with patch test score, significant at thresholds 8, 16 and 32 but not 4. DPC sensitization did not change the number of TCRs with a frequency above 1 in 1000, and there was no evidence of changes in global repertoire structure. Compared with pre-sensitization or healthy control sets, expanded TCRs formed significantly more large CDR3 similarity clusters, which is consistent with antigen-driven responses. Repeated subsampling changed both the strength of the expansion versus patch-test correlation and the threshold at which that correlation became significant. All patients had alopecia, a presumed autoimmune disease, so their immune response might differ from that of healthy individuals.

Library preparation employed RACE. Sequencing took place on a NextSeq 500. During library preparation, unique molecular identifiers were attached to individual cDNA molecules so that TCRs could be counted quantitatively and reproducibly. For the original study's pipeline: The median number of TCRs per sample was approximately 93,000, ranging from roughly 20,000 to 700,000. The Decombinator software suite was used to annotate the V, J and CDR3 of the TCR reads. To make PS versus PT1 abundance plots, every sample was subsampled to the same number of TCRs (28,000). Expanded TCRs were defined as absent before sensitization and observed at least eight times at the 2-week time point. The public reads were quality trimmed at Q25 with fastp and then assembled into clones with MiXCR by TCRdb, keeping productive beta chains. Every distinct CDR3 protein forms one entry, paired with its most common genes and DNA. The V and J calls were determined by TCRdb, not by the authors. The sample table lists tens of thousands of distinct CDR3 sequences, 8.5% to 10% of them with a count of one. Jointly, the top ten make up 14% of the sample.

This specimen was whole blood, taken in connection with sensitization to the hapten diphenylcyclopropenone (DPC). The source is a woman younger than 45 with alopecia areata. Some clones in this sample may be carry-over from other donors' samples. This sequence uses TRBV7-2 and TRBJ2-5, with no D gene named confidently. Read as DNA, the sequence is TGTGCCAGCAGCGTAGGAGTCCGGGAGACCCAGTACTTC. This yields the protein CASSVGVRETQYF.